This T cell receptor (beta chain) comes out of a study of cytomegalovirus exposure and HLA in healthy donors. Broader study findings: What a later analysis showed was that several of the most significant clusters appeared linked to common viral pathogens. Reports credit the classifier with highly specific, highly sensitive diagnosis of cytomegalovirus status. Presence/absence analyses assumed roughly uniform sequencing depth across donors.

Comments on this clone: Its target is unknown.

It was healthy bone marrow donors who served as donors. CDR1 and CDR2 (germline): MGHDK, SYGVNS. CDR3 length: 15 residues. The V segment lost 2 bases and the J segment 9 bases; nucleotides outside the gene matches: 8. PCR was performed using 60 Vbeta and 13 Jbeta primers. Some clones are missing from TCRdb's copy, which holds only in-frame ones; the method was immunoSEQ multiplex PCR. Among fewer than 150,000 clones listed, around 80% were seen once. V and J are TRBV25-1 and TRBJ2-1; 9 bases map to TRBD2. The sequenced material came from PBMCs. The sequence derives from a man aged 25 to 40 in good health and CMV-seronegative. CDR3: CASSELRGGAGEQFF. CDR3 DNA: TGTGCCAGCAGTGAACTACGCGGGGGGGCCGGTGAGCAGTTCTTC.